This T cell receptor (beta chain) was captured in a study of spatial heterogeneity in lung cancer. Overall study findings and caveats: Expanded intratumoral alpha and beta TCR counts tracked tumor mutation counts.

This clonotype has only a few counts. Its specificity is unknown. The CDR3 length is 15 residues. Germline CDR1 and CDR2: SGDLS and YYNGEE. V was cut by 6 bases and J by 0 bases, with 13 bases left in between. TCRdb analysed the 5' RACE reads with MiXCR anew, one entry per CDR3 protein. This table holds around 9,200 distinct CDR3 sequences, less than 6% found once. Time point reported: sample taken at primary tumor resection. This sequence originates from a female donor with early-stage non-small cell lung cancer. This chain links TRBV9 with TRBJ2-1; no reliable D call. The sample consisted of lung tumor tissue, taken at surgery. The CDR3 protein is CASTMGWDSYNEQFF. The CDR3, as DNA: TGTGCCAGCACCATGGGCTGGGACTCCTACAATGAGCAGTTCTTC.